These 29 T cell receptor beta chains share one sample of origin, sequenced in a study of human T cells and chemical hapten exposure. Time point of the sample: pre-sensitization, week 0. Treatment indicated: therapeutic diphenylcyclopropenone sensitization with weekly scalp DPC. TCRdb passed the RACE reads through MiXCR, listing each CDR3 protein once. The sample holds 270,000 or so distinct CDR3 sequences, around 7.3% seen once. This specimen consisted of whole blood, obtained in connection with sensitization to the hapten diphenylcyclopropenone (DPC). The origin of the receptors is a man younger than 35 with alopecia areata. Some clones in this sample may be carry-over from other donors' samples.

The chain uses TRBV6-5 and TRBJ2-2; D unclear. CDR1 is MNHEY and CDR2 is SVGAGI in the germline V gene. This CDR3 region has 14 residues. Trimming cost V 0 bases and J 3 bases, with 5 bases left between them. The CDR3 DNA is TGTGCCAGCAGTTACTCCCATTACACCGGGGAGCTGTTTTTT. Translated, it gives CASSYSHYTGELFF.

The chain links TRBV4-3 to TRBJ1-2, with D possibly matching TRBD1 (5 bases). The germline V and J ends were trimmed by 3 bases and 4 bases, with 18 bases remaining between them. Germline V CDR1 and CDR2: LGHNA, YSLEER. CDR3 length: 16 residues. Written as DNA, the CDR3 is TGCGCCAGCAGCCAGCTGGGGCCCGAAGCACCCTATGGCTACACCTTC. This codes for CASSQLGPEAPYGYTF.

The V and J genes are TRBV9 and TRBJ2-7; TRBD2 aligns across 12 bases. Per the germline V gene, CDR1 is SGDLS and CDR2 is YYNGEE. CDR3 length: 16 residues. J gave up 3 bases and V 0 bases, and 4 bases lay outside the gene matches. CDR3 coding DNA: TGTGCCAGCAGCGTAGGACTAGCGGGAGATTACTACGAGCAGTACGTC. Its protein product is CASSVGLAGDYYEQYV.

The chain combines TRBV5-5 with TRBJ2-1, with a possible D match to TRBD1 (6 bases). The germline V gene has CDR1 SGHKS and CDR2 YYEKEE (reference sequence). V gave up 2 bases and J gave up 6 bases, with 15 bases separating them. The length of the CDR3 is 15 residues. The CDR3 loop is CASSFRGTPFNEQFF. The CDR3 nucleotides are TGTGCCAGCAGCTTTAGGGGGACCCCTTTCAATGAGCAGTTCTTC.

This clonotype was seen ten or more times. DNA for the CDR3: TGTGCCAGCAGCTTAGAATCGGGACTAGCGGGGGAGGAGACCCAGTACTTC. Protein: CASSLESGLAGEETQYF. The rearrangement links TRBV11-2 to TRBJ2-5; 14 bases agree with TRBD2. V lost 0 bases and J lost 5; bases outside the gene matches: 5. Germline loops: CDR1 SGHAT, CDR2 FQNNGV. The CDR3 sequence is 17 residues long.

The CDR3 here is CSAQAGGNTGELFF. The CDR3 DNA sequence: TGCAGTGCTCAAGCGGGGGGGAACACCGGGGAGCTGTTTTTT. The chain carries TRBV20-1 and TRBJ2-2; 9 nucleotides match TRBD2. J was trimmed by 1 base and V by 5 bases; bases with no gene match: 2. There are 14 residues in the CDR3. Germline V CDR1 and CDR2: DFQATT, SNEGSKA (reference sequence).

The chain links TRBV4-3 to TRBJ2-3; 12 nucleotides agree with TRBD1. Germline-derived CDR1 and CDR2 are LGHNA and YSLEER. There are 17 residues in the CDR3. The trim removed 1 base at V and 6 bases at J, leaving 8 bases unmatched. This chain's CDR3 is CASSQGDRGRAPDTQYF. The CDR3 DNA reads TGCGCCAGCAGCCAAGGGGACAGGGGGCGGGCACCGGATACGCAGTATTTT.

The V call is TRBV5-1, the J call TRBJ1-1; the match to TRBD1 covers 7 bases. The V gene end was trimmed by 4 bases and the J gene end by 7 bases; junction bases not matched to a gene: 4. Germline V gene data show CDR1 as SGHRS and CDR2 as YFSETQ. The CDR3 length is 12 residues. The CDR3 nucleotides read TGCGCCAGCAGCCAGGGGGTGGATGAAGCTTTCTTT. Amino acids: CASSQGVDEAFF.

The table lists this clonotype with many counts. The chain carries TRBV2 and TRBJ1-6, with D perhaps matching TRBD1 (5 bases). The CDR3 extends over 16 amino acids. Germline V CDR1 and CDR2: SNHLY, FYNNEI. Trimming cost V 0 bases and J 7 bases, with 13 bases left between them. This CDR3 reads CASSEALGDHNSPLHF. The CDR3 nucleotides read TGTGCCAGCAGTGAAGCGCTCGGGGACCACAATTCACCCCTCCACTTT.

This clonotype was seen a handful of times. The chain carries TRBV6-2 or TRBV6-3 and TRBJ1-1; 8 nucleotides match TRBD1. The germline V gene has CDR1 MNHEY and CDR2 SVGEGT. After removal of 2 bases from V and 5 bases from J, the junction contained 7 bases not matched to a gene. The CDR3 has 15 residues. DNA for the CDR3: TGTGCCAGCAGTTACCTCCCTGGACAGGGAACTGAAGCTTTCTTT. Its translation is CASSYLPGQGTEAFF.

The chain recombines TRBV2 with TRBJ2-2; D is perhaps TRBD2 (5 bases). This CDR3 is built from 16 residues. V was trimmed by 6 bases and J by 3 bases, leaving 17 bases between them. Germline-derived CDR1 and CDR2 are SNHLY and FYNNEI. The CDR3 DNA follows: TGTGCCAGCAGGGATGCCTCGGGAAAGTACACCGGGGAGCTGTTTTTT. Translation: CASRDASGKYTGELFF.

This clonotype was counted a few times. The chain combines TRBV5-4 with TRBJ1-6, with TRBD1 as a possible D gene (5 bases). CDR1 is SGHNT and CDR2 is YYREEE in the germline V gene (reference sequence). The CDR3 spans 15 residues. Deletions cut 0 bases from V and 8 bases from J, with 12 bases between. CDR3 sequence reads: CASSLVSGWDSPLHF. CDR3 sequence (DNA): TGTGCCAGCAGCTTGGTTTCAGGGTGGGATTCACCCCTCCACTTT.

This clonotype was seen only a few times. V and J are TRBV11-1 and TRBJ2-2; 7 bases align to TRBD1. Germline-derived CDR1 and CDR2 are SGHAT and FQDESV (reference sequence). The CDR3 spans 17 residues. Trimming took 1 base from V and 2 from J; bases not matched to a gene: 7. CDR3: CASSLVGTELNTGELFF. CDR3 DNA sequence: TGTGCCAGCAGCTTAGTAGGGACAGAGCTTAACACCGGGGAGCTGTTTTTT.

This clonotype was seen more than once but under ten times. This chain links TRBV10-3 with TRBJ1-1; D unresolved. The CDR3 has 10 residues. Per the germline V gene, CDR1 is ENHRY and CDR2 is SYGVKD. V dropped 10 bases and J dropped 1 base, with 4 bases sitting between them. The chain's CDR3 is CATKNTEAFF. CDR3 DNA: TGTGCCACCAAGAACACTGAAGCTTTCTTT.

The gene calls are TRBV14 and TRBJ1-3; unclear D gene. The germline V gene encodes CDR1 SGHDN and CDR2 FVKESK. The CDR3 length is 13 residues. The germline V and J ends were trimmed by 4 bases and 4 bases, with 8 bases remaining between them. The DNA of the CDR3 is TGTGCCAGCAGCCCCAATGGAGGAAACACCATATATTTT. Amino acids: CASSPNGGNTIYF.

This chain uses TRBV29-1 with TRBJ1-2; TRBD1 is a possible D gene (5 bases). Germline CDR1 SQVTM, CDR2 ANQGSEA. The germline V and J ends were trimmed by 7 bases and 2 bases, with 20 bases remaining between them. This CDR3 comprises 15 residues. The CDR3 DNA follows: TGCAGCGCCGGGGTCTTCGGGGGATTAAACTATGGCTACACCTTC. Translating it yields CSAGVFGGLNYGYTF.

This clonotype was observed a handful of times. The chain joins TRBV2 to TRBJ2-7; D uncertain. The CDR3 is 12 residues long. V lost 7 bases to trimming and J lost 0 bases, with 7 bases between them. Looked up from germline, CDR1 is SNHLY and CDR2 is FYNNEI. CDR3 coding DNA: TGTGCCAGCATGGAGTCCTCCTACGAGCAGTACTTC. This encodes CASMESSYEQYF.

The V gene is TRBV11-2, the J gene TRBJ2-1; TRBD1 agrees at 8 bases. Germline V CDR1 and CDR2: SGHAT, FQNNGV. V was pared by 2 bases and J by 9 bases, with 12 bases of the junction left unmatched. CDR3 length: 16 residues. The CDR3 sequence: CASSLNSGQVPSEQFF. CDR3 DNA: TGTGCCAGCAGCTTAAACTCGGGACAGGTACCCAGTGAGCAGTTCTTC. The full variable domain, rest sourced from reference TRBV11-2 and TRBJ2-1, is EAGVAQSPRYKIIEKRQSVAFWCNPISGHATLYWYQQILGQGPKLLIQFQNNGVVDDSQLPKDRFSAERLKGVDSTLKIQPAKLEDSAVYLCASSLNSGQVPSEQFFGPGTRLTVL.

This clonotype was seen a handful of times. CDR3 DNA sequence: TGCGCCAGCAGCTTGGAAGAGCCTGGGGGTGAGCAGTTCTTC. Translating gives CASSLEEPGGEQFF. V usage is TRBV5-1 and J usage is TRBJ2-1, with D tentatively TRBD1 or TRBD2 (5 bases each). Looked up from germline, CDR1 is SGHRS and CDR2 is YFSETQ. V gave up 0 bases and J gave up 9 bases, with 13 bases separating them. The length of the CDR3 is 14 residues. Together with reference TRBV5-1 and TRBJ2-1, the CDR3 gives the full variable domain: KAGVTQTPRYLIKTRGQQVTLSCSPISGHRSVSWYQQTPGQGLQFLFEYFSETQRNKGNFPGRFSGRQFSNSRSEMNVSTLELGDSALYLCASSLEEPGGEQFFGPGTRLTVL.

The CDR3 loop reads CASSQSRFRGAVYGYTF. The CDR3, as DNA: TGTGCCAGCAGCCAAAGTCGTTTTCGGGGGGCGGTCTATGGCTACACCTTC. The V and J genes are TRBV14 and TRBJ1-2, with D possibly matching TRBD1 (6 bases). With 2 bases removed from V and 4 bases from J, the gap between germline ends came to 20 bases. CDR1 is SGHDN, CDR2 FVKESK, per germline. This CDR3 spans 17 amino acids.

The chain is built from TRBV5-1 and TRBJ1-4; TRBD1 aligns across 9 bases. The CDR3 is 15 residues long. Trimming at V came to 2 bases and at J to 6 bases, leaving 5 bases not matched to a gene. Per germline, CDR1 SGHRS and CDR2 YFSETQ. The CDR3 spells CASSLGQGYYEKLFF. The CDR3 region has the DNA TGCGCCAGCAGCTTAGGACAGGGGTATTATGAAAAACTGTTTTTT.

There are a few counts of this clonotype. J is TRBJ1-4 and V is TRBV6-5; D is ambiguous. Deletions cut 4 bases from V and 8 bases from J, with 14 bases between. The CDR3 contains 14 residues. Germline V gene data show CDR1 as MNHEY and CDR2 as SVGAGI. CDR3: CASSSATREEKLFF. CDR3 nucleotides: TGTGCCAGCAGTTCCGCGACAAGGGAAGAAAAACTGTTTTTT.

This clonotype has ten or more counts. The chain is built from TRBV27 and TRBJ1-2; 7 nucleotides line up with TRBD1. CDR3 length: 17 amino acids. V was pared by 5 bases and J by 4 bases, with 16 bases of the junction left unmatched. Germline CDR1 and CDR2: MNHEY and SMNVEV (reference sequence). CDR3 residues: CASSARQGIGYFYGYTF. The CDR3 bases are TGTGCCAGCAGTGCCAGACAGGGTATCGGTTACTTCTATGGCTACACCTTC.

Ten or more counts support this clonotype. The J gene is TRBJ2-5, the V gene TRBV7-2, with D perhaps matching TRBD1 (5 bases). CDR3 length: 11 residues. Trimming removed 5 bases from V and 7 bases from J, with 8 bases in between. The germline V gene has CDR1 SGHTA and CDR2 FQGNSA. CDR3 nucleotide sequence: TGTGCCAGCAGCCCCGACAGGACCCAGTACTTC. The encoded protein is CASSPDRTQYF. The full variable domain, with the rest looked up from reference TRBV7-2 and TRBJ2-5, is GAGVSQSPSNKVTEKGKDVELRCDPISGHTALYWYRQSLGQGLEFLIYFQGNSAPDKSGLPSDRFSAERTGGSVSTLTIQRTQQEDSAVYLCASSPDRTQYFGPGTRLLVL.

The sample holds a few counts of this clonotype. The V gene is TRBV7-9, the J gene TRBJ1-2; 9 bases match TRBD1. The CDR3 has 16 amino acids. V dropped 1 base and J dropped 8; count of bases not matched to a gene: 11. Germline V gene data show CDR1 as SEHNR and CDR2 as FQNEAQ (reference sequence). This chain's CDR3 is CASSLGFGQGREGYTF. The CDR3 DNA reads TGTGCCAGCAGCTTAGGTTTTGGACAGGGGAGAGAAGGCTACACCTTC.

The chain has TRBV7-2 and TRBJ2-3; no definite D call. CDR3 length equals 12 residues. The germline V gene encodes CDR1 SGHTA and CDR2 FQGNSA. V was pared by 5 bases and J by 6 bases, with 9 bases between. The CDR3 loop is CASSLDWDTQYF. As DNA, the CDR3 is TGTGCCAGCAGCCTTGATTGGGATACGCAGTATTTT.

This clonotype was observed a few times. V is TRBV11-2 and J is TRBJ2-1, with D uncertain. V dropped 3 bases and J dropped 3 bases, with 18 bases sitting between them. The CDR3 is 17 residues long. The germline CDR1 and CDR2 sequences are SGHAT and FQNNGV. The CDR3 DNA reads as TGTGCCAGCAGCTTTTATTCGGCGAGGATTCGCTACAATGAGCAGTTCTTC. It is translated as CASSFYSARIRYNEQFF.

This clonotype was found a few times. This chain links TRBV7-2 with TRBJ2-2; the match to TRBD2 covers 7 bases. After removal of 7 bases from V and 4 bases from J, the junction contained 9 bases not matched to a gene. The V gene's germline CDR1 is SGHTA and CDR2 FQGNSA. This CDR3 region has 15 residues. The CDR3 DNA reads TGTGCCAGCACTATAGGGAGGGCCAGCACCGGGGAGCTGTTTTTT. Protein product: CASTIGRASTGELFF.

The rearrangement links TRBV29-1 to TRBJ2-7; the match to TRBD1 covers 8 bases. The CDR3 is 12 amino acids. J gave up 5 bases and V 6 bases, and 6 bases lay outside the gene matches. Germline V CDR1 and CDR2: SQVTM, ANQGSEA. CDR3 region: CSVQGARDEQYF. DNA for the CDR3: TGCAGCGTGCAGGGGGCGAGAGACGAGCAGTACTTC.